This T cell receptor beta chain was identified in a study of human thymus T cells. Study-wide findings and caveats: There appeared to be biased usage of V and J genes in thymic and blood repertoires.

On this clone: What it binds is not known.

The assay was immunoSEQ multiplex PCR, and TCRdb's table has in-frame clones only and misses some. In the table there are about 60,000 clones, about 93% of which are singletons. V was cut by 5 bases and J by 2 bases, with 12 bases left in between. CDR1 and CDR2 (germline): SNHLY, FYNNEI. This CDR3 comprises 14 residues. All available leukocytes, rather than a set cell count, yielded the blood DNA. This chain uses TRBV2 with TRBJ1-1, with a weak D call TRBD1 (6 bases). The sequenced sample consisted of blood. The origin of this receptor is a boy under two years old with a congenital heart defect but otherwise immunologically healthy. For the CDR3, the DNA is TGTGCCAGCAGTTCAGAGGGGGGAAACACTGAAGCTTTCTTT. Translation: CASSSEGGNTEAFF.